The clone carrying this T cell receptor (beta chain) was seen only once. Profiling relied on immunoSEQ multiplex PCR, and the TCRdb table lists in-frame clones only, not all of them. The sample shows roughly 100,000 clones, 91% of them seen only once. These data belong to a study of T cell changes during pregnancy in multiple sclerosis. With V trimmed by 5 bases and J by 5 bases, 9 bases remained unmatched. The V gene's germline CDR1 is LNHDA and CDR2 SQIVND (reference sequence). The CDR3 is 14 amino acids. The input for sequencing was peripheral blood, taken before pregnancy. This receptor was obtained from a female donor with multiple sclerosis, enrolled in a pregnancy study. V gene TRBV19 combines with J gene TRBJ2-7, with 7 nucleotides matching TRBD2. CDR3 residues: CASSLGGSAHEQYF. The CDR3 bases are TGTGCCAGTAGTCTGGGCGGGAGTGCCCACGAGCAGTACTTC.